This T cell receptor (beta chain) was sequenced for a study of blood T cell repertoires in COVID-19. Background on the study: T cells, B-cell-depleted T cells, or PBMCs supplied cDNA or gDNA.

The table came from immunoSEQ multiplex PCR; TCRdb's copy has only in-frame clones and leaves some out. Among 350,000 to 500,000 clones listed, about 87% were seen once. CDR1 is SNHLY and CDR2 is FYNNEI in the germline V gene. This CDR3 is 14 amino acids long. V gave up 6 bases and J gave up 3 bases, with 11 bases separating them. The V call is TRBV2, the J call TRBJ2-2; the D is unclear. This TCR was sampled from a man aged 18 to 30 with COVID-19, enrolled during active disease. The sample was peripheral blood. The CDR3 spells CASSTPYDTGELFF. The CDR3 DNA is TGTGCCAGCAGCACCCCCTATGACACCGGGGAGCTGTTTTTT. The full variable domain, rest sourced from reference TRBV2 and TRBJ2-2, is EPEVTQTPSHQVTQMGQEVILRCVPISNHLYFYWYRQILGQKVEFLVSFYNNEISEKSEIFDDQFSVERPDGSNFTLKIRSTKLEDSAMYFCASSTPYDTGELFFGEGSRLTVL.